The sequence of this T cell receptor beta chain was determined in a study of T-cell reconstitution after alpha-beta-depleted transplantation in children. Construction of the TCRbeta library involved unique molecular identifiers. From the PCR reads, TCRdb called clonotypes with MiXCR, one entry per CDR3 protein. In the table there are roughly 500,000 distinct CDR3 sequences, under 15% of which are singletons. This clonotype was picked up many times. The CDR3 sequence is 14 residues long. Deletions cut 3 bases from V and 6 bases from J, with 17 bases between. Germline V gene sequence: CDR1 DFQATT, CDR2 SNEGSKA (reference sequence).

The rearrangement links TRBV20-1 to TRBJ1-1, with D maybe TRBD1 (5 bases). Sample: PBMCs from the stem cell graft donor, taken from the stem cell graft. The receptor was isolated from a human donor who donated a stem cell graft to a child with combined immunodeficiency. The CDR3 loop is CSARGGGPNSEAFF. DNA of the CDR3: TGCAGTGCTAGGGGCGGGGGTCCTAACTCTGAAGCTTTCTTT.